The source of this T cell receptor beta chain is a study of blood T cell repertoires in COVID-19. Turning to the study itself: Collection of acute and convalescent COVID-19 samples took place in the United States, Italy and Spain. In each case, the material was cDNA or gDNA derived from T cells, B-cell-depleted T cells, or PBMCs.

CDR3 length: 15 residues. Germline-derived CDR1 and CDR2 are SGHDT and YYEEEE. V was pared by 3 bases and J by 1 base, with 5 bases of the junction left unmatched. In the original processing: The assay estimated nucleated cells by amplifying reference gene primers. Libraries were prepared by immunoSEQ multiplex PCR; TCRdb keeps only in-frame clonotypes and omits some of them. V and J calls and clone size are as listed in that table; D and trimming were resolved from the DNA. The data hold approximately 91,000 clones, with around 80% observed a single time. V usage is TRBV5-6 and J usage is TRBJ2-7, with 9 bases matching TRBD1. The sample taken for sequencing was peripheral blood. The clonotype was recovered from a man in his 70s with acute or convalescent COVID-19. CDR3 region: CASSYGTGISYEQYF. CDR3 DNA sequence: TGTGCCAGCAGCTATGGGACAGGGATATCCTACGAGCAGTACTTC. Looking up the rest from reference TRBV5-6 and TRBJ2-7 gives the full variable domain: DAGVTQSPTHLIKTRGQQVTLRCSPKSGHDTVSWYQQALGQGPQFIFQYYEEEERQRGNFPDRFSGHQFPNYSSELNVNALLLGDSALYLCASSYGTGISYEQYFGPGTRLTVT.